These T cell receptor beta chains were read from a single sample in a study of blood T cells in healthy people across ages. TCRdb used MiXCR to reprocess the 5' RACE reads, holding one entry per CDR3 protein. The table has 700,000 or so distinct CDR3 sequences, approximately 22% seen once. Material for sequencing was blood. Receptors originate from a man aged 65-85 years in good health. The CDR3 runs from the conserved cysteine through the conserved F or W. The order of the fields is V gene, clone size, J gene, D gene, CDR3 length, CDR3 protein, CDR3 DNA. The D gene is left open where the match is weak. Clone size is stated in some rows and not others, as once, few, many or a class when expanded.

>TRBV19|-|TRBJ1-2|TRBD1|17
CASSSLGQGPGPGGYTF
TGTGCCAGTAGTTCCCTGGGACAGGGCCCGGGACCGGGCGGCTACACCTTC
>TRBV7-2|many|TRBJ2-1|-|15
CASTLDQRAYNEQFF
TGTGCCAGCACCTTGGACCAACGGGCTTACAATGAGCAGTTCTTC
>TRBV7-8|-|TRBJ2-3|-|12
CASHSWGDTQYF
TGTGCCAGTCACTCTTGGGGAGATACGCAGTATTTT
>TRBV6-1|-|TRBJ1-2|-|14
CASRREGSNYGYTF
TGTGCCAGCAGGCGGGAGGGTTCTAACTATGGCTACACCTTC
>TRBV27|once|TRBJ2-7|TRBD1|15
CASSTWDRRSYEQYF
TGTGCCAGCAGCACCTGGGACAGGCGCTCCTACGAGCAGTACTTC
>TRBV27|-|TRBJ2-2|TRBD2|17
CASRRTGLAGGDGELFF
TGTGCCAGCAGACGTACTGGACTAGCGGGAGGGGACGGGGAGCTGTTTTTT
>TRBV20-1|-|TRBJ2-3|TRBD2|18
CSARPTSGGALITDTQYF
TGCAGTGCTAGACCTACTAGCGGGGGGGCCTTAATCACAGATACGCAGTATTTT
>TRBV29-1|-|TRBJ2-3|TRBD2|14
CSVATSGGTDTQYF
TGCAGCGTTGCTACTAGCGGGGGGACTGATACGCAGTATTTT
>TRBV6-5|many|TRBJ2-3|-|13
CASSYPLGVTQYF
TGTGCCAGCAGTTACCCGTTGGGGGTTACGCAGTATTTT
>TRBV20-1|few|TRBJ1-1|-|12
CSARDRGREAFF
TGCAGTGCTAGAGATCGGGGGCGTGAAGCTTTCTTT
>TRBV5-1|few|TRBJ2-7|-|15
CASSLAASSSYEQYF
TGCGCCAGCAGCTTGGCAGCCAGTAGCTCCTACGAGCAGTACTTC